The rows below give T cell receptor beta chains drawn from one sample of a study of blood T cell repertoires in COVID-19. Assay used: immunoSEQ multiplex PCR; TCRdb lists only in-frame clones, some missing. The table lists 250,000 to 350,000 clones, approximately 85% of them singletons. Sequencing was performed on peripheral blood. The source is a human donor with COVID-19, enrolled during active disease. The donor label of this sample is uncertain. Both conserved end residues are part of each CDR3. Each record gives: V gene, CDR3 protein.

>TRBV19
CASSTTGNSNQPQHF
>TRBV23-1
CASIRPTGNGYTF
>TRBV5-4
CASSRGSNTEAFF
>TRBV7-9
CASKNLGSEAFF
>TRBV5-1
CASSLWLAGGPGELFF
>TRBV19
CASSLLAGGQETQYF
>TRBV15
CATSPRTTGYEQYF
>TRBV27
CASSSGTGILKTQYF
>TRBV21-1
CASSKDGSPRVRPLGANYGYTF
>TRBV20-1
CSAPENEKLFF
>TRBV3-1/TRBV3-2
CASSQGPHSETVQPQHF
>TRBV6-5
CASRSQGRGGYTF
>TRBV9
CASSVAAARGENEKLFF
>TRBV6-2/TRBV6-3
CASSPLTGGNQPQHF
>TRBV6-5
CASRHPTGPGGYTF
>TRBV7-8
CASSFLGAGTPGNTIYF
>TRBV5-5
CASSLGWPSGNTIYF
>TRBV3-1/TRBV3-2
CASSQAASQETQYF
>TRBV7-9
CASSLAHHDRARYTF
>TRBV6-5
CASTRGLSGNTIYF
>TRBV20-1
CSASQGLAGVADTQYF
>TRBV28
CASSFAAGEYGYTF
>TRBV29-1
CSVYKQSGPPYEQYF
>TRBV10-3
CAISEEIGRGSGKLFF
>TRBV4-3
CASSRELTDNEQFF
>TRBV5-1
CASSLGRESYNEQFF